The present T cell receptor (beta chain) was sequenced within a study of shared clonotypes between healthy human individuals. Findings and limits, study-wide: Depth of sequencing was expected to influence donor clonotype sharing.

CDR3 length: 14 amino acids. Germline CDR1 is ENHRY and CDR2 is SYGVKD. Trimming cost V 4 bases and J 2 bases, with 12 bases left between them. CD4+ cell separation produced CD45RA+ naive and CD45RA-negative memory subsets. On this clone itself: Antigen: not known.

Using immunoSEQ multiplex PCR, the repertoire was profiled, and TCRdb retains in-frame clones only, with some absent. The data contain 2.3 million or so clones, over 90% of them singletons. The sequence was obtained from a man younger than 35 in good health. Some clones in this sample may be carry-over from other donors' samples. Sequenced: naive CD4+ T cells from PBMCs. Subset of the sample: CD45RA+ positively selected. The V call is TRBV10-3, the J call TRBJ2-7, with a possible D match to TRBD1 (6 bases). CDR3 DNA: TGTGCCATCAGTGTTTTTGCAGGGGCCTACGAGCAGTACTTC. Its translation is CAISVFAGAYEQYF.